This T cell receptor beta chain originates from a study of T cells in localized non-small cell lung cancer. Profiled with immunoSEQ multiplex PCR; TCRdb holds only in-frame clones, not every one. The repertoire holds tens of thousands of clones, with approximately 90% as singletons. Study conclusions and caveats: Uninvolved adjacent lung showed higher T cell clonality than tumor. There was an association of higher blood T cell density with longer overall survival. Detection in adjacent lung was observed for a median around 50 of the top 100 tumor clones.

This CDR3 spans 13 amino acids. V shed 5 bases, J shed 5 bases, and the junction held 3 bases outside the gene matches. The germline V gene encodes CDR1 SGHDT and CDR2 YYEEEE. In its sample, this clone was seen once. Its antigen is as yet unknown. The V call is TRBV5-6, the J call TRBJ1-1, with 10 bases that match TRBD1. The TCR originated in a man aged 40-75 years with stage I squamous cell lung carcinoma. This specimen was peripheral blood, taken before any cancer treatment. The CDR3 is CASRDRGATEAFF. The CDR3 DNA sequence: TGTGCCAGCAGGGACAGGGGGGCTACTGAAGCTTTCTTT.